This T cell receptor beta chain stems from a study of blood T cells in healthy people across ages. This CDR3 comprises 13 residues. With 0 bases removed from V and 12 bases from J, the gap between germline ends came to 11 bases. Germline CDR1 MGHDK, CDR2 SYGVNS. Study-wide points: Researchers judged that diversity estimates from one million T cells fell short of true values.

Samples had at least 6 million PBMCs isolated from them. Primed by a sample-barcoded 5' primer and a J-beta primer mix, a second PCR proceeded for 7 to 11 cycles. One entry per CDR3 protein, called by TCRdb with MiXCR from the 5' RACE reads. This sample yields approximately 600,000 distinct CDR3 sequences, of which 58% are seen a single time; about two fifths belongs to the top ten. Comment on this clonotype: Its antigen is still unknown.

This chain links TRBV25-1 with TRBJ1-4; maybe TRBD1 (5 bases). The receptor's source is a man aged 55 to 70 in good health. The specimen sequenced was blood. The CDR3 spells CASSEYVKGELFF. The CDR3 bases are TGTGCCAGCAGTGAATATGTGAAAGGGGAACTGTTTTTT.